The sequence of this TCR beta chain was determined in a study of shared clonotypes between healthy human individuals. This clone was picked up one time. Produced via immunoSEQ multiplex PCR; TCRdb's table is partial and in-frame only. Counted here are more than 2,000,000 clones, around 94% occurring once; the ten biggest clones make up around 0.15%. The V and J ends lost 8 bases and 4 bases, in that order; junction bases with no gene match: 7. The CDR3 spans 13 residues. The germline V gene encodes CDR1 MNHEY and CDR2 SMNVEV (reference sequence). Sequenced material: naive CD4+ T cells sorted from blood. Described subset: CD45RA+ positively selected. The chain links TRBV27 to TRBJ1-2; 7 nucleotides agree with TRBD1. The origin of this receptor is a young man in good health. CDR3 region: CASRGGQPYGYTF. CDR3 sequence (DNA): TGTGCCAGCCGGGGGGGACAGCCCTATGGCTACACCTTC.